The next 18 T cell receptor beta chains were all read from a single sample in a study of tumor-infiltrating lymphocytes in localized non-small cell lung cancer. Method: immunoSEQ multiplex PCR; TCRdb's copy keeps in-frame clones and lacks some. The data contain around 5,400 clones, around 85% of them seen just once; the ten biggest clones take up approximately 10%. Material: lung tumor tissue. The receptors were sampled from a human donor with non-small cell lung cancer.

Comments on this clone: A junction boundary mismatches the germline segment, possibly from a read error. The chain employs TRBV30 and TRBJ2-3; possibly TRBD2 for D (5 bases). The CDR3 is made up of 14 amino acids. The V gene's germline CDR1 is GTSNPN and CDR2 SVGIG (reference sequence). The chain's CDR3 is CACSAGLRTDTQYF. For the CDR3, the DNA is TGTGCCTGTAGTGCGGGCCTTAGGACAGATACGCAGTATTTT.

This clone was recorded once. The chain uses TRBV11-2 and TRBJ1-1; TRBD1 aligns across 8 bases. J was trimmed by 5 bases and V by 0 bases; bases with no gene match: 5. This CDR3 is 15 amino acids long. CDR1 and CDR2 from the germline V gene are SGHAT and FQNNGV. The CDR3 is CASSLDRGRVTEAFF. The DNA of the CDR3 is TGTGCCAGCAGCTTAGACAGGGGGCGCGTAACTGAAGCTTTCTTT.

The genes are TRBV2 and TRBJ1-2, with D maybe TRBD1 (6 bases). Germline values: CDR1 SNHLY, CDR2 FYNNEI. This CDR3 region has 16 residues. V lost 7 bases and J 2 bases, leaving 20 bases between the germline ends. The CDR3 loop is CASTYGGGGLNYGYTF. The CDR3, as DNA: TGTGCCAGCACCTATGGGGGGGGCGGTCTAAACTATGGCTACACCTTC.

The rearrangement joins TRBV10-2 to TRBJ2-1, with TRBD1 matching over 7 bases. The CDR3 length is 15 residues. CDR1 is WSHSY and CDR2 is SAAADI in the germline V gene. V lost 4 bases and J lost 2; bases outside the gene matches: 5. The CDR3 region has the DNA TGCGCCAGCAGTGTCAGGGGGACAGCCTACAATGAGCAGTTCTTC. Amino acids: CASSVRGTAYNEQFF.

The V gene is TRBV11-1, the J gene TRBJ2-7, with D hard to call. Trimming removed 5 bases from V and 4 bases from J, with 6 bases in between. This CDR3 is 11 amino acids long. CDR1 is SGHAT and CDR2 is FQDESV in the germline V gene (reference sequence). CDR3 sequence (DNA): TGTGCCAGCAGCCGTGAATACGAGCAGTACTTC. Its translation is CASSREYEQYF.

This clone was detected only a few times. V usage is TRBV30 and J usage is TRBJ2-1; D is uncertain. CDR3 size: 12 residues. V lost 1 base to trimming and J lost 6 bases, with 7 bases between them. Germline V gene data show CDR1 as GTSNPN and CDR2 as SVGIG (reference sequence). The CDR3 protein is CAWSDDFNEQFF. In nucleotides, the CDR3 is TGTGCCTGGAGTGATGATTTCAATGAGCAGTTCTTC.

The chain employs TRBV27 and TRBJ2-3, with D hard to call. V was trimmed by 5 bases and J by 6 bases, leaving 12 bases between them. CDR3 length: 13 amino acids. The germline CDR1 and CDR2 sequences are MNHEY and SMNVEV (reference sequence). The DNA of the CDR3 is TGTGCCAGCAGTCATGCATCTGTGGATACGCAGTATTTT. Translating gives CASSHASVDTQYF.

The chain employs TRBV5-1 and TRBJ2-2; 7 nucleotides line up with TRBD2. V gave up 4 bases and J gave up 7 bases; unmatched junction bases: 13. The CDR3 covers 16 residues. Germline loops: CDR1 SGHRS, CDR2 YFSETQ. CDR3 bases: TGCGCCAGCAGCCACCTAACCAGCGGGGAAGGCGGGGAGCTGTTTTTT. Protein sequence: CASSHLTSGEGGELFF.

V usage is TRBV9 and J usage is TRBJ2-1; 11 positions match TRBD2. CDR1 and CDR2 (germline): SGDLS, YYNGEE. The V segment lost 3 bases and the J segment 10 bases; nucleotides outside the gene matches: 6. This CDR3 comprises 14 residues. The CDR3 nucleotides read TGTGCCAGCAGCGGACTAGCGGGATTCAACGAGCAGTTCTTC. This translates into CASSGLAGFNEQFF.

This clone appeared a few times. The V call is TRBV6-1, the J call TRBJ2-2; 7 nucleotides line up with TRBD1. V lost 4 bases and J lost 5; bases outside the gene matches: 7. CDR1 and CDR2 (germline): MNHNS, SASEGT. The CDR3 has 15 amino acids. CDR3 loop: CASSGQGGRTGELFF. The CDR3 DNA reads as TGTGCCAGCAGTGGACAGGGTGGTCGGACCGGGGAGCTGTTTTTT.

The chain carries TRBV5-6 and TRBJ2-7; D not certain. Per germline, CDR1 SGHDT and CDR2 YYEEEE. The CDR3 contains 11 residues. Trimming took 2 bases from V and 7 from J, leaving 7 bases between them. CDR3 protein: CASSFGREQYF. The CDR3 nucleotides are TGTGCCAGCAGCTTCGGTAGGGAGCAGTACTTC.

V is TRBV5-6 and J is TRBJ2-5, with 9 nucleotides matching TRBD1. Per the germline V gene, CDR1 is SGHDT and CDR2 is YYEEEE. Germline trimming cut 3 bases from V and 5 bases from J; bases unmatched to any gene: 8. The length of the CDR3 is 15 residues. CDR3 nucleotides: TGTGCCAGCAGCTGGGACAGGGATCTGCAGGAGACCCAGTACTTC. Protein sequence: CASSWDRDLQETQYF.

The chain links TRBV28 to TRBJ2-5, with D possibly TRBD2 on 6 matching bases. From germline, CDR1 is MDHEN and CDR2 SYDVKM. The CDR3 spans 14 residues. V was pared by 3 bases and J by 8 bases, with 16 bases between. The CDR3 is CASSFPGDPTTQYF. The CDR3 DNA reads as TGTGCCAGCAGTTTCCCGGGGGACCCCACCACCCAGTACTTC.

The V and J genes are TRBV19 and TRBJ1-5; D is ambiguous. The CDR3 contains 15 residues. The germline V gene has CDR1 LNHDA and CDR2 SQIVND (reference sequence). The V gene lost 3 bases and the J gene lost 0 bases, with 9 bases spanning the gap. The chain's CDR3 is CASSIYGGSNQPQHF. The CDR3 bases are TGTGCCAGTAGTATCTACGGCGGTAGCAATCAGCCCCAGCATTTT.

The V and J genes are TRBV29-1 and TRBJ1-2; D unclear. V was shortened by 3 bases and J by 8 bases, with 16 bases between the two germline ends. Germline V gene sequence: CDR1 SQVTM, CDR2 ANQGSEA. The CDR3 length is 13 residues. CDR3: CSVEAGSGVGYTF. The CDR3 nucleotides read TGCAGCGTTGAGGCGGGAAGCGGTGTCGGCTACACCTTC.

This chain uses TRBV11-1 with TRBJ1-1; 7 bases are shared with TRBD1. V lost 7 bases to trimming and J lost 4 bases; unmatched junction nucleotides: 9. The CDR3 runs 14 residues. Germline CDR1 SGHAT, CDR2 FQDESV (reference sequence). In DNA, the CDR3 is TGTGCCAGCACCATAAAGACAGGGCCCACTGAAGCTTTCTTT. Residues: CASTIKTGPTEAFF.

The chain couples TRBV7-2 to TRBJ2-2; perhaps TRBD1 as D (5 bases). The CDR3 covers 14 residues. Trimming stripped 4 bases from V and 5 bases from J, with 11 bases between. Germline CDR1 and CDR2: SGHTA and FQGNSA. The CDR3 DNA reads TGTGCCAGCAGCTACAGGTCCGGGACCGGGGAGCTGTTTTTT. Amino acid sequence: CASSYRSGTGELFF.

The chain recombines TRBV5-1 with TRBJ1-1, with D possibly being TRBD1 (6 bases). Trimming stripped 7 bases from V and 5 bases from J, with 15 bases between. The CDR3 is 13 amino acids. Germline CDR1 and CDR2: SGHRS and YFSETQ. The CDR3 is CASGEAQGTEAFF. CDR3 DNA: TGCGCCAGCGGGGAAGCACAGGGAACTGAAGCTTTCTTT.